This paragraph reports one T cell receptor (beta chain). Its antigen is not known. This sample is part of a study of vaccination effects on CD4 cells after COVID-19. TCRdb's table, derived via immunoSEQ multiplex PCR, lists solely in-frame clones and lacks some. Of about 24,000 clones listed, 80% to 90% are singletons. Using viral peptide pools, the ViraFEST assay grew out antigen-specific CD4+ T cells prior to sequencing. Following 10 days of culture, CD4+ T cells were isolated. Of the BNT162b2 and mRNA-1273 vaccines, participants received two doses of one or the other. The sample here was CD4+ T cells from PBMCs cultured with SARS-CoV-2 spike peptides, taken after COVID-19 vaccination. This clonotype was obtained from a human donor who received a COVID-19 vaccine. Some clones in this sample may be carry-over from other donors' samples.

CDR3 protein: CASSYPAGQGVIEAFF. The CDR3 region has the DNA TGTGCCAGCAGTTACCCGGCCGGACAGGGGGTCATTGAAGCTTTCTTT. The chain employs TRBV6-6 and TRBJ1-1, with 10 nucleotides matching TRBD1. Losses at the gene ends were 2 bases for V and 7 bases for J; bases not matched to a gene: 10. CDR1 MNHNY and CDR2 SVGAGI come from the germline V gene (reference sequence). This CDR3 contains 16 residues.